Listed here are 9 T cell receptor beta chains from one sample, sequenced in a study of blood T cell repertoires in COVID-19. Clones were read by immunoSEQ multiplex PCR, and TCRdb kept only the in-frame ones, dropping some. This table holds approximately 250,000 clones, around nine tenths found once. Sequencing was done on a sample of peripheral blood. The receptors stem from a woman aged 60 to 75 with COVID-19, enrolled during active disease.

The CDR3 DNA is TGTGCCAGCAGCTTATTGGGCGGGGGGCCGGGCACCGGGGAGCTGTTTTTT. Amino acids: CASSLLGGGPGTGELFF. V is TRBV11-2 and J is TRBJ2-2; 8 nucleotides line up with TRBD2. Germline lookup yields CDR1 SGHAT and CDR2 FQNNGV. The CDR3 has 17 residues. Trimming removed 2 bases from V and 4 bases from J; junction bases left unmatched: 9.

This chain connects TRBV19 to TRBJ1-5; TRBD1 aligns across 7 bases. This CDR3 has 15 residues. After removal of 4 bases from V and 5 bases from J, the junction contained 8 bases not matched to a gene. Per the germline V gene, CDR1 is LNHDA and CDR2 is SQIVND (reference sequence). The DNA of the CDR3 is TGTGCCAGTAGTACGCTGACAGGGACCTATCAGCCCCAGCATTTT. Protein: CASSTLTGTYQPQHF.

The chain recombines TRBV29-1 with TRBJ2-7, with D unresolved. CDR1 is SQVTM, CDR2 ANQGSEA, per germline. Trimming removed 4 bases from V and 2 bases from J, with 6 bases in between. The CDR3 consists of 11 residues. The CDR3 sequence is CSVGAAYEQYF. CDR3 DNA: TGCAGCGTTGGGGCTGCCTACGAGCAGTACTTC.

The J gene is TRBJ2-7, the V gene TRBV5-1; 11 nucleotides agree with TRBD1. The length of the CDR3 is 15 residues. The germline V gene encodes CDR1 SGHRS and CDR2 YFSETQ. Losses at the gene ends were 4 bases for V and 2 bases for J; bases not matched to a gene: 5. The DNA for the CDR3 is TGCGCCAGCAGCACCGGGACAGGGGGAACCTACGAGCAGTACTTC. Protein sequence: CASSTGTGGTYEQYF.

The chain is built from TRBV25-1 and TRBJ2-1, with 10 bases matching TRBD1. Germline lookup yields CDR1 MGHDK and CDR2 SYGVNS. V lost 1 base, J lost 4 bases, and 1 base stayed unmatched. The CDR3 is 15 amino acids. CDR3 residues: CASSEWTGGYNEQFF. The CDR3 DNA follows: TGTGCCAGCAGTGAATGGACAGGGGGTTACAATGAGCAGTTCTTC. The full variable domain, with the rest looked up from reference TRBV25-1 and TRBJ2-1, is EADIYQTPRYLVIGTGKKITLECSQTMGHDKMYWYQQDPGMELHLIHYSYGVNSTEKGDLSSESTVSRIRTEHFPLTLESARPSHTSQYLCASSEWTGGYNEQFFGPGTRLTVL.

This clone showed up just once. The gene calls are TRBV28 and TRBJ1-5, with D possibly TRBD1 on 6 matching bases. The germline V gene has CDR1 MDHEN and CDR2 SYDVKM. This CDR3 has 13 amino acids. Deletions cut 8 bases from V and 3 bases from J, with 11 bases between. The CDR3 bases are TGTGCCAGCGGGCAGGGGATCAATCAGCCCCAGCATTTT. This sequence encodes CASGQGINQPQHF.

The gene calls are TRBV30 and TRBJ1-5; D is uncertain. V lost 2 bases and J lost 2, with 13 bases in between. CDR1 GTSNPN and CDR2 SVGIG come from the germline V gene (reference sequence). The CDR3 extends over 15 amino acids. The CDR3 here is CAWSPGRGGNQPQHF. The CDR3 region has the DNA TGTGCCTGGAGTCCCGGGAGAGGCGGCAATCAGCCCCAGCATTTT.

The chain couples TRBV12-5 to TRBJ2-3, with TRBD2 matching over 9 bases. Germline V lookup: CDR1 LGHNT, CDR2 FRNRAP. The V gene end was trimmed by 3 bases and the J gene end by 6 bases; junction bases not matched to a gene: 7. The CDR3 is 15 amino acids. Here the CDR3 reads CASGLEGTSIDTQYF. The CDR3 nucleotides are TGTGCTAGTGGTTTAGAGGGGACTAGCATTGATACGCAGTATTTT.

CDR3 nucleotides: TGTGCCAGTAGTCCCGGGACAGCAAACTCTGGAAACACCATATATTTT. Amino acid sequence: CASSPGTANSGNTIYF. The chain recombines TRBV19 with TRBJ1-3; 7 bases are shared with TRBD1. The CDR3 sequence is 16 residues long. With 5 bases clipped from V and 0 bases from J, the junction kept 7 bases outside the gene matches. Germline V CDR1 and CDR2: LNHDA, SQIVND (reference sequence).